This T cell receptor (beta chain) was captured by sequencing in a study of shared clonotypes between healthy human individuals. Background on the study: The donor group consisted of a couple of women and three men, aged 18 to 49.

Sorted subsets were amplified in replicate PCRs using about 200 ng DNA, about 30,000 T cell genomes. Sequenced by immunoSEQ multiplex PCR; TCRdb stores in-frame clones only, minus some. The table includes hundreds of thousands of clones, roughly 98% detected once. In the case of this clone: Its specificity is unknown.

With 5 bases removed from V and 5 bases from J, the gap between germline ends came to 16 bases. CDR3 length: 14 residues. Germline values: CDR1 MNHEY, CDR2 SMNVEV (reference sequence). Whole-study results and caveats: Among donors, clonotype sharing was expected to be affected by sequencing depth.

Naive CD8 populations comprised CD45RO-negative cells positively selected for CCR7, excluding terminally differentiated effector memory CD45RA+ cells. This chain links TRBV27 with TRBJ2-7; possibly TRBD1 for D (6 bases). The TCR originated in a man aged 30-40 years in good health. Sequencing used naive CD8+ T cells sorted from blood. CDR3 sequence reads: CASSLTTTGNEQYF. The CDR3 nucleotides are TGTGCCAGCAGTCTAACTACAACAGGGAACGAGCAGTACTTC.